Sequencing of this T cell receptor beta chain was carried out in a study of shared clonotypes between healthy human individuals. Study results and caveats: Rarefaction showed that sequencing of sorted subsets was incomplete (despite large depth).

This clone came up a few times. Its antigen is not identified. The DNA input per sorted-subset replicate PCR was about 220 ng, corresponding to 25,000 to 35,000 T cell genomes. Clones were sequenced by immunoSEQ multiplex PCR, and TCRdb holds only the in-frame ones, with some missing. The table has under 650,000 clones, 90% to 96% seen once. The CDR3 runs to 13 residues. Between the trimmed V and J ends, which lost 6 bases and 2 bases, there was a span of 10 bases. Germline V gene sequence: CDR1 SGHDN, CDR2 FVKESK. The split of CD4+ cells yielded CD45RA+ naive and CD45RA-negative memory subsets. The sequenced sample consisted of naive CD4+ T cells sorted from blood. As for subset: CD45RA+ positively selected. This receptor was identified in a woman in her thirties in good health. The rearrangement joins TRBV14 to TRBJ1-2; a possible D gene is TRBD1 (5 bases). The DNA of the CDR3 is TGTGCCAGCAGACGGGACGGAAACTATGGCTACACCTTC. Translating it yields CASRRDGNYGYTF.